Described below is a single TCR beta chain sequence and its context. This table comes from immunoSEQ multiplex PCR, and its TCRdb copy is limited to in-frame clones, with some not included. The sample has some 130,000 clones, 85% to 95% seen once. The record originates from a study of control samples from healthy donors and cancer patients. Germline V lookup: CDR1 MGHRA, CDR2 YSYEKL. The CDR3 runs 19 residues. Trimming took off 0 bases at V and 2 bases at J, with 17 bases between the two ends. The TCR sequence derives from a man aged 18-30 years in good health. What was sequenced was blood. V is TRBV4-1 and J is TRBJ2-6; D might be TRBD2 (7 bases). The CDR3 is CASSQDGAGASPGANVLTF. CDR3 bases: TGCGCCAGCAGCCAAGACGGGGCGGGGGCTTCCCCTGGGGCCAACGTCCTGACTTTC.